The T cell receptor (beta chain) described here comes from a study of vaccination and CD4 T cells after COVID-19. On the study more broadly: Participants were vaccinated with two doses, given as either BNT162b2 or mRNA-1273 vaccine.

A remark on this clonotype: The antigen remains undetermined.

Cultured CD4+ T cells had their DNA profiled by the Oncomine TCR Beta short-read assay. Each CDR3 protein is one row after TCRdb ran MiXCR on the PCR reads. The profile shows fewer than 20,000 distinct CDR3 sequences, about 51% of them singletons. Regarding the study as a whole: There was no significant change from approximately 21 to 38 median reactive clonotypes.

Treatment described: approximately nine-day PBMC culture with coronavirus spike peptide pools or control peptides (ViraFEST assay). When roughly ten days of culture had elapsed, CD4+ T cells were isolated by negative selection. This CDR3 contains 13 residues. The V end was cut by 4 bases, the J end by 4 bases, with 10 bases between. Per germline, CDR1 DFQATT and CDR2 SNEGSKA (reference sequence). The sample in question was CD4+ T cells from blood, cultured in vitro, obtained before SARS-CoV-2 vaccination. This clonotype was sampled from a human donor who had recovered from COVID-19. The V call is TRBV20-1, the J call TRBJ2-2; no definite D call. The CDR3 bases are TGCAGTGCTACCCTTTTGGTCACCGGGGAGCTGTTTTTT. Protein sequence: CSATLLVTGELFF.